The following is a TCR beta chain sequence with its context. The CDR3 spans 15 residues. CDR1 is SGHRS, CDR2 YFSETQ, per germline. Trimming at V came to 3 bases and at J to 1 base, leaving 6 bases not matched to a gene. This sample was taken from a study of blood T cell repertoires in COVID-19. Repertoires were generated with immunoSEQ multiplex PCR, while TCRdb's copy carries only in-frame clones and drops some. Seen here are 200,000 to 250,000 clones, 70% to 90% observed once, and the top ten hold more than 6.5%. The sample consisted of peripheral blood. V is TRBV5-1 and J is TRBJ1-1; 7 nucleotides line up with TRBD1. The sequence derives from an older woman with active or convalescent COVID-19. CDR3 protein: CASSWGGTANTEAFF. The CDR3 DNA follows: TGCGCCAGCAGCTGGGGTGGGACAGCGAACACTGAAGCTTTCTTT.